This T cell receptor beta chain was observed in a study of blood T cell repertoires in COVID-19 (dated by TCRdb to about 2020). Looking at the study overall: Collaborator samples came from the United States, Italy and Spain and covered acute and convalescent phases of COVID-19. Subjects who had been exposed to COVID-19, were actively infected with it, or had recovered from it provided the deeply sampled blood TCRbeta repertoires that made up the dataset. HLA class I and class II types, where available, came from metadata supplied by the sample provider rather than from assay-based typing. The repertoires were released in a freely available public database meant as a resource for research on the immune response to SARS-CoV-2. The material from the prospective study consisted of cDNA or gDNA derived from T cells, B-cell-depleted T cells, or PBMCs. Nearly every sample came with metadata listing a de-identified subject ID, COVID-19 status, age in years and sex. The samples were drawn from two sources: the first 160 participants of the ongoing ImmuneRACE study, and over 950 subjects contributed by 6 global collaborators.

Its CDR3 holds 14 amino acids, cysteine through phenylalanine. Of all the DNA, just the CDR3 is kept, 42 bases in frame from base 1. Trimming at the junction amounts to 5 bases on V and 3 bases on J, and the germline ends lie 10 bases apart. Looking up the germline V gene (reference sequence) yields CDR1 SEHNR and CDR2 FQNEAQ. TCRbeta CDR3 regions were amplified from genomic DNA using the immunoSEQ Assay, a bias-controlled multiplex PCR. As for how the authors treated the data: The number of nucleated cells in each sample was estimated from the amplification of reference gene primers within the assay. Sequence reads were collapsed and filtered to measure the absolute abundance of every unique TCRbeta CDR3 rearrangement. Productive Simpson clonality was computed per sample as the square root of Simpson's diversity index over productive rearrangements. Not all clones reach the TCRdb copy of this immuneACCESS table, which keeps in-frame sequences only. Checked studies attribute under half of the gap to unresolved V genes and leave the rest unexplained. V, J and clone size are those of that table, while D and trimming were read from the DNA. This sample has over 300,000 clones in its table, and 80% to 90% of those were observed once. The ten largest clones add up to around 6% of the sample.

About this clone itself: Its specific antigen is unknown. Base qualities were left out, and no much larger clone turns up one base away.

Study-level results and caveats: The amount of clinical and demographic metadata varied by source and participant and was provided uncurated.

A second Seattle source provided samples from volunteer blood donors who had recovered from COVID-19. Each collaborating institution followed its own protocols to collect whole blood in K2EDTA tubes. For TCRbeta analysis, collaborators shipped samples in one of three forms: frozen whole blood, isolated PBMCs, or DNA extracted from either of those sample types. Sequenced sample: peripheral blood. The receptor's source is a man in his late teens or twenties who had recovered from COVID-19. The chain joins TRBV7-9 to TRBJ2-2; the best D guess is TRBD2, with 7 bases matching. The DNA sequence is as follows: TGTGCCAGCAGCGAGGGGGGGTACACCGGGGAGCTGTTTTTT. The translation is CASSEGGYTGELFF.